This is a list of T cell receptor beta chains from one sample in a study of CD8+ T cells in alopecia areata. Sequenced by immunoSEQ multiplex PCR; TCRdb stores in-frame clones only, minus some. The sample lists 120,000 or so clones, more than 30% occurring once. Sequenced: CD4+ T cells sorted from blood. Receptors were obtained from a human donor with alopecia areata. Both conserved end residues are part of each CDR3. The D gene is left open where the match is weak. Clone size is not always given. Where it is, it says once, few, many or a class for expanded clones.

DNA | CDR3 | D | size | J | V
TGTGCCAGCAGGCGCGGGACTAGCGGGGGCCAAGAGACCCAGTACTTC | CASRRGTSGGQETQYF | TRBD2 | . | TRBJ2-5 | TRBV7-2
TGTGCCTGGAGTGTTCTGCTATCGGGAGGTGGCTACACCTTC | CAWSVLLSGGGYTF | . | . | TRBJ1-2 | TRBV30
TGTGCCAGCAGCGAGACAGGTTTTAGCAATCAGCCCCAGCATTTT | CASSETGFSNQPQHF | . | . | TRBJ1-5 | TRBV9
TGCAGCGTGACCAGACAGGATCGCTATGGCTACACCTTC | CSVTRQDRYGYTF | . | . | TRBJ1-2 | TRBV29-1
TGCGCCAGCAGTTTGGAGCCAGGGGCACAGTACTTC | CASSLEPGAQYF | . | few | TRBJ2-7 | TRBV5-1
TGCAGCGTTGAACAGCCACTGTCCTACAATGAGCAGTTCTTC | CSVEQPLSYNEQFF | . | few | TRBJ2-1 | TRBV29-1
TGTGCCAGCAGCCACGCGAGCGGGGGGGACACAGATACGCAGTATTTT | CASSHASGGDTDTQYF | TRBD2 | . | TRBJ2-3 | TRBV4-2
TGCAGCGTTGGCGGGGTCTCAACTAATGAAAAACTGTTTTTT | CSVGGVSTNEKLFF | . | . | TRBJ1-4 | TRBV29-1
TGTGCCAGCAGCCTTGGAGGGGGAGATAATTCACCCCTCCACTTT | CASSLGGGDNSPLHF | . | few | TRBJ1-6 | TRBV7-2
TGCAGCGTTCAAGACAGGGGAGGTCTACAAGAGACCCAGTACTTC | CSVQDRGGLQETQYF | TRBD1 | . | TRBJ2-5 | TRBV29-1
TGTGCCAGCCGGGGGTTCATATATGAGCAGTTCTTC | CASRGFIYEQFF | . | . | TRBJ2-1 | TRBV2
TGCGCCAGCAGTCCGGACGGGGGGAACACTGAAGCTTTCTTT | CASSPDGGNTEAFF | . | . | TRBJ1-1 | TRBV5-1
TGTGCCAGCATTGATTCGGCAGATACGCAGTATTTT | CASIDSADTQYF | . | . | TRBJ2-3 | TRBV28
TGCAGCGTTGAACGAGACAGGGCAAGCGCTGCTTTCTTT | CSVERDRASAAFF | TRBD1 | . | TRBJ1-1 | TRBV29-1
TGCGCCAGCAGCCAGACGGGACAAGGTGGTCTCACCTTC | CASSQTGQGGLTF | . | few | TRBJ1-2 | TRBV4-3
TGTGCCAGCTCGCCGACAGGGAGGACAGATACGCAGTATTTT | CASSPTGRTDTQYF | . | few | TRBJ2-3 | TRBV18
TGTGCCTGGAGTGTAACAGATAATCAGCCCCAGCATTTT | CAWSVTDNQPQHF | . | . | TRBJ1-5 | TRBV30
TGCGCCAGCAGCTTGGTACCAGGTAGAGTGTCTGAAGCTTTCTTT | CASSLVPGRVSEAFF | . | . | TRBJ1-1 | TRBV5-1
TGTGCCAGCAGTGAGAGGGACCCTATCACACCCCAGCATTTT | CASSERDPITPQHF | . | . | TRBJ1-5 | TRBV2
TGCAGTGCTGACGGGGGCACTGAAGCTTTCTTT | CSADGGTEAFF | . | . | TRBJ1-1 | TRBV20-1
TGTGCCTGGCAGGGGACTCTGCGCGGAAACACCATATATTTT | CAWQGTLRGNTIYF | . | . | TRBJ1-3 | TRBV30
TGCAGCGTTGAGAGCAGGGGCGGTGGCTATGGCTACACCTTC | CSVESRGGGYGYTF | . | . | TRBJ1-2 | TRBV29-1